This is a list of T cell receptor beta chains from one sample in a study of cytomegalovirus exposure and HLA in healthy donors. Assay used: immunoSEQ multiplex PCR; TCRdb lists only in-frame clones, some missing. The sample includes fewer than 250,000 clones, over 65% of them seen just once. Sample: PBMCs. These receptors were taken from a man aged 40-50 years in good health and CMV-seropositive. CDR3s include the opening cysteine and the closing phenylalanine or tryptophan. Fields, in order: V gene, J gene, D gene, clone size, CDR3 protein, CDR3 DNA. The D gene is left open where the match is weak. Only some rows state a clone size, as once, few, many or a class for expanded clones.

>TRBV2|TRBJ1-2|-|-
CASKGGDNYGYTF
TGTGCCAGCAAGGGGGGGGATAACTATGGCTACACCTTC
>TRBV7-2|TRBJ1-3|TRBD1|-
CASSLDGTGTGNTIYF
TGTGCCAGCAGCTTAGATGGGACAGGGACGGGAAACACCATATATTTT
>TRBV28|TRBJ1-3|-|-
CASSSPGAGNTIYF
TGTGCCAGCAGTTCCCCGGGTGCCGGAAACACCATATATTTT
>TRBV11-3|TRBJ2-1|TRBD2|once
CASSSGLAGTNEQFF
TGTGCCAGCAGCTCGGGACTAGCGGGAACCAATGAGCAGTTCTTC
>TRBV7-3|TRBJ2-2|-|-
CASRDSVNTGELFF
TGTGCCAGCAGGGACTCCGTTAACACCGGGGAGCTGTTTTTT
>TRBV6-1|TRBJ2-1|-|once
CASSPRTLSYNEQFF
TGTGCCAGCAGTCCTAGGACACTCTCCTACAATGAGCAGTTCTTC
>TRBV7-2|TRBJ2-3|-|-
CASSFGSLADTQYF
TGTGCCAGCAGCTTTGGTAGTTTAGCAGATACGCAGTATTTT
>TRBV7-9|TRBJ2-3|TRBD2|-
CASSLGLGTSMSDTQYF
TGTGCCAGCAGCTTAGGTCTCGGGACTAGCATGTCAGATACGCAGTATTTT
>TRBV7-9|TRBJ2-3|-|-
CASSLFIGTDTQYF
TGTGCCAGCAGCTTATTTATAGGCACAGATACGCAGTATTTT
>TRBV7-9|TRBJ1-1|-|-
CASSLVAGPNTEAFF
TGTGCCAGCAGCTTAGTTGCAGGGCCGAACACTGAAGCTTTCTTT
>TRBV28|TRBJ2-7|-|-
CASRPGQYSYEQYF
TGTGCCAGCAGACCAGGACAGTACTCCTACGAGCAGTACTTC
>TRBV6-1|TRBJ2-1|-|-
CASRGGPSSYNEQFF
TGTGCCAGCAGGGGGGGACCGAGCTCCTACAATGAGCAGTTCTTC
>TRBV4-1|TRBJ2-5|TRBD2|-
CASSQDRGGLAGLEETQYF
TGCGCCAGCAGCCAAGATCGGGGTGGACTAGCGGGACTTGAAGAGACCCAGTACTTC
>TRBV6-6|TRBJ1-6|-|-
CASSYGRNDLHF
TGTGCCAGCAGTTACGGCAGGAACGACCTCCACTTT
>TRBV7-8|TRBJ1-5|-|-
CASSLAGQSNQPQHF
TGTGCCAGCAGCTTAGCGGGACAAAGCAATCAGCCCCAGCATTTT
>TRBV2|TRBJ1-5|-|-
CASSADSLGNQPQHF
TGTGCCAGCAGTGCGGACTCCCTCGGCAATCAGCCCCAGCATTTT
>TRBV6-5|TRBJ1-2|-|once
CASSAAGDYGYTF
TGTGCCAGCAGTGCCGCCGGGGACTATGGCTACACCTTC
>TRBV29-1|TRBJ2-1|-|-
CSVDQNNEQFF
TGCAGCGTTGATCAGAACAATGAGCAGTTCTTC
>TRBV18|TRBJ2-7|-|-
CASSPPRYDSYEQYF
TGTGCCAGCTCACCACCGAGGTATGATAGCTACGAGCAGTACTTC
>TRBV2|TRBJ2-1|-|-
CASGFGASLNEQFF
TGTGCCAGCGGGTTTGGGGCTAGTCTCAATGAGCAGTTCTTC
>TRBV7-9|TRBJ2-7|-|-
CASSAGLNYEQYF
TGTGCCAGCAGCGCCGGACTGAACTACGAGCAGTACTTC
>TRBV6-5|TRBJ2-7|TRBD1|-
CASSSWTGADYEQYF
TGTGCCAGCAGCTCCTGGACAGGGGCGGACTACGAGCAGTACTTC
>TRBV6-1|TRBJ2-5|-|-
CASSEGGRGETQYF
TGTGCCAGCAGTGAAGGAGGGCGGGGTGAGACCCAGTACTTC
>TRBV11-2|TRBJ2-2|-|-
CASSFANRAKNTGELFF
TGTGCCAGCAGCTTTGCCAACAGGGCCAAGAACACCGGGGAGCTGTTTTTT
>TRBV30|TRBJ1-1|-|few
CAWSRAFGVNTEAFF
TGTGCCTGGTCGAGGGCTTTCGGAGTAAACACTGAAGCTTTCTTT
>TRBV27|TRBJ2-7|TRBD1|-
CASSFRDRTYEQYF
TGTGCCAGCAGTTTTCGGGACAGGACCTACGAGCAGTACTTC
>TRBV7-2|TRBJ2-7|TRBD2|-
CASSLGAGAYEQYF
TGTGCCAGCAGCTTAGGTGCGGGAGCCTACGAGCAGTACTTC
>TRBV5-4|TRBJ2-5|TRBD1|once
CASSIDRGEETQYF
TGTGCCAGCAGCATTGACAGGGGGGAAGAGACCCAGTACTTC
>TRBV2|TRBJ2-7|TRBD1|-
CASLRDRADEQYF
TGTGCCAGCCTCCGGGACAGGGCTGACGAGCAGTACTTC
>TRBV4-2|TRBJ2-7|TRBD2|once
CASSSPSGRANEQYF
TGTGCCAGCAGCTCCCCTAGCGGGAGGGCTAACGAGCAGTACTTC
>TRBV21-1|TRBJ2-7|-|-
CASALAGSEQYF
TGTGCCAGCGCCCTAGCGGGGAGCGAGCAGTACTTC
>TRBV28|TRBJ2-5|-|-
CASTTGTKETQYF
TGTGCCAGCACGACAGGAACTAAAGAGACCCAGTACTTC
>TRBV4-3|TRBJ2-1|TRBD2|-
CASSQSGLAGFTYNEQFF
TGCGCCAGCAGCCAATCGGGACTAGCGGGATTCACCTACAATGAGCAGTTCTTC
>TRBV6-6|TRBJ2-2|TRBD2|-
CASILAGDGTGELFF
TGTGCCAGCATACTAGCGGGAGATGGGACCGGGGAGCTGTTTTTT
>TRBV29-1|TRBJ2-7|TRBD1|-
CSGGRQGGEQYF
TGCAGCGGGGGAAGACAGGGCGGCGAGCAGTACTTC
>TRBV19|TRBJ2-7|-|-
CATSPGRGQSAYEQYF
TGTGCCACCTCTCCGGGGCGGGGGCAGTCGGCCTACGAGCAGTACTTC
>TRBV7-6|TRBJ1-3|-|-
CASSLGRSSGNTIYF
TGTGCCAGCAGCTTAGGGCGGAGCTCTGGAAACACCATATATTTT
>TRBV2|TRBJ1-1|-|-
CASGAGLMNTEAFF
TGTGCCAGCGGGGCAGGGCTGATGAACACTGAAGCTTTCTTT
>TRBV4-3|TRBJ1-1|-|-
CASSQEGIRGTEAFF
TGCGCCAGCAGCCAAGAAGGAATCCGGGGCACTGAAGCTTTCTTT
>TRBV27|TRBJ1-5|TRBD1|few
CASSLGDRGQPQHF
TGTGCCAGCAGTTTAGGGGACAGGGGGCAGCCCCAGCATTTT
>TRBV7-8|TRBJ2-2|-|-
CASSLVLVAGASNTGELFF
TGTGCCAGCAGCTTAGTTTTGGTGGCAGGGGCATCGAACACCGGGGAGCTGTTTTTT
>TRBV12-5|TRBJ2-3|-|-
CASLSTDTQYF
TGTGCTAGTCTGAGCACAGATACGCAGTATTTT
>TRBV5-5|TRBJ2-7|TRBD1|once
CASSPDRGRLEQYF
TGTGCCAGCAGCCCGGACAGGGGGCGCCTCGAGCAGTACTTC
>TRBV7-9|TRBJ1-3|-|-
CASRPQGVTTGNTIYF
TGTGCCAGCAGGCCCCAAGGGGTAACGACTGGAAACACCATATATTTT
>TRBV30|TRBJ2-7|TRBD2|-
CAWTLGLAADPQYF
TGTGCCTGGACCCTTGGCCTAGCGGCAGATCCGCAGTACTTC
>TRBV5-6|TRBJ1-2|TRBD1|-
CASSSDRGYGYTF
TGTGCCAGCAGCTCAGACAGGGGTTACGGCTACACCTTC
>TRBV27|TRBJ1-2|TRBD1|-
CARDRGYGYTF
TGTGCCAGAGACAGGGGGTATGGCTACACCTTC
>TRBV4-1|TRBJ2-7|-|-
CASSQSVQQGYEQYF
TGCGCCAGCAGCCAAAGTGTACAGCAGGGTTACGAGCAGTACTTC
>TRBV6-5|TRBJ1-1|TRBD1|-
CASSERARGPEAFF
TGTGCCAGCAGTGAAAGGGCCAGGGGGCCTGAAGCTTTCTTT
>TRBV5-6|TRBJ2-1|-|-
CASSSFLSGTFEQFF
TGTGCCAGCAGCTCCTTCTTGAGCGGGACATTTGAGCAGTTCTTC
>TRBV9|TRBJ2-3|TRBD2|once
CASSPRTSATDTQYF
TGTGCCAGCAGCCCAAGGACTAGCGCCACAGATACGCAGTATTTT
>TRBV19|TRBJ1-1|-|-
CASSTLNNGDTEAFF
TGTGCCAGTAGTACTTTAAATAACGGTGACACTGAAGCTTTCTTT
>TRBV28|TRBJ2-7|TRBD1|-
CASSSRPGQLYEQYF
TGTGCCAGCAGTTCGCGTCCGGGACAGCTCTACGAGCAGTACTTC
>TRBV5-1|TRBJ2-1|-|-
CASSLQGVAYNEQFF
TGCGCCAGCAGCTTGCAAGGGGTTGCCTACAATGAGCAGTTCTTC